This T cell receptor (beta chain) was profiled in a study of cytomegalovirus exposure and HLA in healthy donors (dated by TCRdb to the late 2010s). In the study overall: In an earlier analysis of under 600 of the donors, around 290 Gb of sequence data and roughly 100 million unique TCR beta sequences from roughly 180 million T cells were reported. An early release that covered some 640 HLA-typed donors contained approximately 300 gigabases of sequencing data and some 87 million unique TCR sequences. Of the approximately 400 genotyped donors, 65% to 90% were placed in the genetic ancestry cluster associated with self-reported Caucasian donors. The study aimed to test whether signatures of past pathogen exposure could be identified by cataloging public T cell receptors. The study profiled the T cell repertoires of hundreds of subjects by immunosequencing and related them to cytomegalovirus serostatus. A separate validation cohort of roughly 130 different subjects was used in addition to the approximately 610-subject first cohort. To predict cytomegalovirus infection status, the study brought together high-throughput TCR immunosequencing, statistical association of individual TCRs with disease status, and machine learning. A later analysis re-analyzed previously published TCR beta repertoires from roughly 600 donors and added high-resolution HLA genotyping to study TCR occurrence patterns. Rather than using new phenotypic data, the later analysis identified candidate immune exposures from TCR beta sequences and from how often those sequences occurred across donors. In an earlier analysis of 587 of the donors, high-throughput TCR beta sequencing was used to judge whether each TCR beta V gene segment behaved as functional or pseudogenic. Donor age, sex, ethnicity and CMV serostatus were compiled alongside the repertoire data. Genome-wide SNP genotypes for about 55% of the roughly 670 donors were used in a later genetic analysis, which treated that subset as a discovery cohort. Every discovery cohort repertoire had been produced on one sequencing platform. Class I and class II HLA loci were covered by the typing at four-digit resolution. Typing coverage varied by locus: roughly 629-630 donors for A, B, C, DRB1 and DQB1; approximately 520 for DQA1; 600 to 610 for DPA1; under 490 for DPB1. Four or five DR-DQ haplotypes were handled as single units for association and clustering because linkage in the cohort was strong. Among about 400 genotyped donors of the cohort, an average of roughly 230,000 unique TCR beta nucleotide sequences was sequenced per donor, of which approximately 18% were non-productive. What the study reported, not specific to this receptor: Assigning TCR associations to individual alleles was difficult when HLA alleles, especially DR and DQ, strongly co-occurred. Because some donors lacked HLA typing at each locus, the association tests relied only on the typed subset. According to a later analysis, most CMV-associated TCR beta chains appeared to be HLA-restricted, and the HLA associations seemed to be driven largely by CMV exposure. Linkage disequilibrium might explain the correlated functional status among segregating V segments, but an unknown experimental factor could not be excluded. V-gene and J-gene trimming of TCR beta chains was associated with a missense DCLRE1C variant in a later genetic analysis, and the association was replicated in an independent cohort. Most TCR sequences were seen in very few donors, while some public TCRs were found in many individuals. In a later analysis, several top co-occurrence clusters were reported to appear linked to parvovirus B19, influenza, CMV and Epstein-Barr virus. A few of the identified cytomegalovirus-associated TCR beta chains were confirmed in vitro to be specific for cytomegalovirus antigens. The study gave a list of over 150 TCR beta chains associated with cytomegalovirus. According to a later genetic analysis, donors in an Asian-associated ancestry cluster had fewer N-insertions in productive TCRs than the approximately 670-donor mean. A further reported finding was that TCR beta sequences accurately predicted the HLA-A and HLA-B alleles for most subjects in the first cohort. In a later analysis, HLA-associated TCR beta chains were found to be more clonally expanded and to have lower generation probabilities than equally common non-associated chains. According to a later analysis, TCR association rates differed among HLA loci, with DRB1 alleles showing the most associated TCRs and HLA-C alleles showing the fewest. In a later analysis, about 17,000 TCR beta sequences were associated with specific HLA alleles at a false discovery rate of 0.05. A cluster of highly shared sequence variants was judged likely to be a technical artifact of the sequencing pipeline. Because counts were too low, seventeen rarely observed V segments, including chromosome 9 orphons, were left out of the earlier analysis of some 640 of the donors. The presence/absence analyses assumed that sequencing depth was roughly uniform across donors, and that assumption may not be true. In this cohort, only TCR beta chains were sequenced, and detectable features were limited by the absence of alpha or paired-chain data. The classifier was reported to diagnose cytomegalovirus status with high specificity and sensitivity in both the original cohort and the validation cohort. It was suggested by the authors that the approach could potentially be generalized to other disease states and immunological phenotypes. Some IMGT-functional V segments, including TRBV6-2 and TRBV6-3, could not be told apart with the 87-base-pair reads, so those segments were excluded. The only immune exposure information available for the cohort was CMV serostatus. In an earlier analysis of several hundred of the donors, most TCR beta V segments were observed in productive rearrangements about 90% or about 30% of the time, broadly matching IMGT annotations.

Library preparation was by the immunoSEQ multiplex PCR assay. The multiplex PCR relied on a mix of 60 forward primers for TCR Vbeta segments and 13 reverse primers for TCR Jbeta segments. The CDR3 region of rearranged TCR beta genes was amplified from genomic DNA with a multiplex PCR assay. The amplified TCR beta libraries were sequenced on the Illumina HiSeq System as 87-base-pair reads. The authors' pipeline ran thus. A later analysis tallied around 87 million unique TCR beta chains across the 660 or so repertoires, and around 10 million of those chains were shared by two or more donors. Raw reads were error-corrected and collapsed into unique sequences by a nearest-neighbor algorithm in which closely related sequences were merged to remove PCR and sequencing errors. To assign V, D and J gene segments, CDR3 sequences were aligned to IMGT reference sequences. For a sequence to be retained, a match of at least six nucleotides was required to both a V gene segment and a J gene segment. Rearrangements were classified as productive when the CDR3 lacked stop codons and remained in frame with V and J, and all other rearrangements were classified as non-productive. CDR3 was defined by IMGT convention, running from the second conserved V-encoded cysteine to the conserved J-encoded phenylalanine. The earlier analysis of some 600 of the donors excluded sequences that lacked an unambiguous match to a single V gene segment. In an earlier analysis of 587 of the donors, V segments were called functional above 56.7% productive rearrangements and were called segregating when the between-donor standard deviation exceeded 5%. To diagnose cytomegalovirus status from the catalog of TCR beta chain sequences, a statistical classification framework was built. In a later analysis, TCR nucleotide sequences were compared against IMGT/GENE-DB human TR gene sequences so that V and J genes could be assigned. A later analysis assigned CDR3 sequences and most-parsimonious VDJ recombination scenarios with the TCRdist pipeline. A later analysis defined each TCR beta chain by its CDR3 amino acid sequence plus V-gene family, and excluded reads lacking a unique V-gene family. In a later analysis, 450 to 600 highly shared, low-generation-probability nucleotide sequences were removed to address suspected cross-contamination and a sequencing artifact. In a later analysis, a clonal expansion index for each public chain was calculated from normalized within-repertoire ranks of inferred template counts. Generation probabilities in a later analysis came from a VDJ recombination model fitted to out-of-frame rearrangements, and those results were checked against IGoR. A later analysis scored TCR-TCR, TCR-HLA and TCR-CMV co-occurrence with hypergeometric tests, applying a repertoire-size bias correction to TCR pairs. To estimate false discovery rates, a later analysis permuted the HLA or CMV assignments 20 times. In a later analysis, co-occurring TCRs were grouped using DBSCAN, and TCRdist sequence similarity was added for clustering within HLA-allele-positive subsets. Repertoires with fewer than 30,000 or more than 120,000 public chains were left out of co-occurrence clustering, as were five repertoires with anomalous nucleotide sharing. TCRdb holds this immuneACCESS table with in-frame rearrangements only. Some clones are missing; in checked studies, unresolved V genes explain under half, and the rest has no known cause. V, J and clone size reflect that table, while D and trimming were determined from the DNA. The table held for this sample gives approximately 100,000 clones. Of the sample, about 3% is held by the ten largest clones.

About this clone itself: Its antigen is not yet known. The CDR3 ends on some other residue instead of the conserved phenylalanine or tryptophan, so this is likely a read error.

The cohort comprised some 700 healthy bone marrow donors. At the time of sampling, all cohort members were nominally healthy, though unrecorded immune exposures were likely present. The donor was CMV seronegative and belonged to the group of 352 seronegative cohort members. A peripheral blood sample was provided by each donor, and peripheral blood mononuclear cells were used for TCR beta sequencing. The Qiagen DNeasy Blood Extraction Kit was used to extract genomic DNA from the blood cell samples. The CDR3 is 20 residues long, ends included. Only the CDR3 portion is preserved as DNA: 60 bases, with reading frame beginning at the first base. The germline V gene supplies CDR1 LGHNA and CDR2 YSLEER. V and J are truncated by 0 bases and 4 bases respectively, leaving an intervening sequence of 26 bases.

This chain is built from TRBV4-3 and TRBJ2-3; 7 matching bases give a weak D call of TRBD2. This TCR derives from a man aged 40-49 years in good health and CMV-seronegative. Specimen: PBMCs. CDR3 region: CASSQEVGGPGRLVADTQYS. The DNA reads as follows: TGCGCCAGCAGCCAAGAAGTGGGGGGGCCGGGACGTTTAGTTGCAGATACGCAGTATTCT.